This TCR beta chain was sequenced during a study of regulatory T cells in long-lasting Graves disease (TCRdb year 2021). Turning to the overall study: Persistent Graves' disease was defined as antithyroid drug treatment for over 5 years with persistently positive TSH receptor autoantibodies. Persistent Graves' disease patients were compared with newly diagnosed Graves' disease patients by peripheral blood TCR sequencing and RNA sequencing. The study was conducted in China and was registered as a clinical trial. A total of around 35 samples underwent TCR sequencing, from some 13 patients with persistent Graves' disease and 20 patients with newly diagnosed Graves' disease. In the clinical cohort, patients with persistent Graves' disease had used antithyroid drugs for an average of around 9.9 years. The paper's findings and limits, for the study overall: The study examined only peripheral blood because the primary lesion, thyroid tissue, could not be accessed. Preferential use of TRBV28, TRBJ1-2 and TRBJ2-5 was observed in persistent disease, whereas TRBV20-1 and TRBJ2-1 were favored in newly diagnosed disease. The authors acknowledged the small sample size as a limitation that may reduce accuracy. Compared with newly diagnosed patients, patients with persistent Graves' disease had lower TCR Shannon entropy and fewer highly expanded clones, which suggests clonal expansion. A larger number of public clonotypes was shared among persistent patients (approximately 2,500) than among newly diagnosed patients (around 970). Sequencing and analysis were limited to the TCR beta chain.

Interpreted using the paper, the time point label stands for: persistent/refractory GD, antithyroid drugs over 5 years with positive TRAb. RNA was extracted from PBMCs in TRIzol for both TCR sequencing and RNA sequencing. The diagnosis of Graves' disease followed American Thyroid Association guidelines. Patients for the study were recruited at an endocrinology department in Xi'an, China. From each patient, around 9 milliliters of peripheral blood was collected into an EDTA anticoagulant tube. Ficoll Paque Plus density gradient separation was used to isolate PBMCs, and no additional T cell sorting was done. An Agilent 2100 Bioanalyzer and agarose gel were used to check RNA quality, while a NanoDrop 2000 measured RNA concentration. For this clonotype: The specificity of this receptor is unknown. No clone much larger than this one lies a single base away; base qualities are absent.

The V end loses 0 bases and the J end loses 1 base, and a stretch of 7 bases separates them. The CDR3 covers 15 residues, taking in both the cysteine and the phenylalanine. The retained sequence is limited to the CDR3, 45 bases, with the frame set at the first base. Library preparation was by multiplex PCR. Sequencing was carried out with an Illumina HiSeq 4000. TCR beta libraries were built with iRepertoire HTBI primers and Arm-PCR amplification of CDR3 regions. Before sequencing, the PCR products underwent gel purification. Per the original workflow: Gene usage analysis of CDR3 amino acid clonotypes relied on the roughly 64 TRBV and about 15 TRBJ segments identified across samples. COPE and FqMerger were used to merge the filtered high-quality paired reads into contigs. BLAST was used to align contigs to the IMGT TRBV, TRBD and TRBJ reference genes, and CDR3 was defined following IMGT. Any clonotype with a frequency above 0.1% was counted as a highly expanded clone. Shannon entropy served as the measure of repertoire diversity, while the Gini coefficient captured V-J evenness. Clonotypes shared by more than one individual were considered public. The raw public reads went through TCRdb reprocessing: fastp at Q25, MiXCR clone calling, in-frame beta chains kept. Entries that share a CDR3 protein sequence are merged under the most common genes and DNA. These V and J calls originate from TCRdb's pipeline instead of the authors' own analysis. Within this sample are over 300,000 distinct CDR3 sequences, with around 19% of them counted one time only. The ten largest clones capture around 30% of the sample.

This receptor was identified in a female donor with Graves disease. Sequenced here: peripheral blood mononuclear cells (PBMCs), sampled when the disease was refractory, from a patient treated with antithyroid drugs. The chain employs TRBV12-3 or TRBV12-4 and TRBJ2-1; the D gene is perhaps TRBD1, on 6 matching bases. This receptor has the CDR3 CASSLAQGSYNEQFF. At the DNA level, the sequence is TGTGCCAGCAGTTTAGCACAGGGATCCTACAATGAGCAGTTCTTC.